Listed below are T cell receptor beta chains from one sample, sequenced in a study of blood T cell repertoires in COVID-19. Here immunoSEQ multiplex PCR was the method, and the copy in TCRdb shows in-frame clones only, minus some. The sample holds about 260,000 clones, more than 70% seen once. The source material was PBMCs or T cells enriched from blood (not recorded which). These receptors were collected from a woman aged 40-49 years with acute COVID-19. Each CDR3 is given with its conserved first and last residue. Fields, in order: V gene, clone size, J gene, D gene, CDR3 DNA, CDR3 protein. D genes are given only for firm matches. The size of a clone is reported for some rows only, either as once, few or many, or as a class for expanded clones.

V gene: TRBV24-1
clone size: .
J gene: TRBJ2-7
D gene: .
CDR3 DNA: TGTGCCACCAGTGCTCCCGGAACTAGTTCCTACGAGCAGTACTTC
CDR3 protein: CATSAPGTSSYEQYF

V gene: TRBV30
clone size: .
J gene: TRBJ2-2
D gene: TRBD2
CDR3 DNA: TGTGCCTGGGGCGCAGCGGGAGGGACCGGGGAGCTGTTTTTT
CDR3 protein: CAWGAAGGTGELFF

V gene: TRBV28
clone size: .
J gene: TRBJ2-3
D gene: .
CDR3 DNA: TGTGCCAGCAACCCTAGGGGGAGCACAGATACGCAGTATTTT
CDR3 protein: CASNPRGSTDTQYF

V gene: TRBV10-3
clone size: .
J gene: TRBJ1-5
D gene: .
CDR3 DNA: TGTGCCATCAGGGGCGTGGGCAATCAGCCCCAGCATTTT
CDR3 protein: CAIRGVGNQPQHF

V gene: TRBV27
clone size: .
J gene: TRBJ1-1
D gene: .
CDR3 DNA: TGTGCCAGCAGTAAATCGAGACAGAACACTGAAGCTTTCTTT
CDR3 protein: CASSKSRQNTEAFF

V gene: TRBV29-1
clone size: .
J gene: TRBJ1-2
D gene: .
CDR3 DNA: TGCAGCGTTACCACAGGAGACTATGGCTACACCTTC
CDR3 protein: CSVTTGDYGYTF

V gene: TRBV18
clone size: .
J gene: TRBJ2-3
D gene: .
CDR3 DNA: TGTGCCAGCTCCCCGGTGGATACGCAGTATTTT
CDR3 protein: CASSPVDTQYF

V gene: TRBV9
clone size: .
J gene: TRBJ2-7
D gene: TRBD2
CDR3 DNA: TGTGCCAGCAGCGCCGGGACTAGATACGAGCAGTACTTC
CDR3 protein: CASSAGTRYEQYF

V gene: TRBV5-1
clone size: .
J gene: TRBJ2-7
D gene: TRBD1
CDR3 DNA: TGCGCCAGCAGCATGGCAGGGGGCATCATCTACGAGCAGTACTTC
CDR3 protein: CASSMAGGIIYEQYF

V gene: TRBV5-4
clone size: .
J gene: TRBJ1-4
D gene: TRBD1
CDR3 DNA: TGTGCCAGCACCACCGGGACAGGGAATGAAAAACTGTTTTTT
CDR3 protein: CASTTGTGNEKLFF

V gene: TRBV30
clone size: once
J gene: TRBJ2-7
D gene: .
CDR3 DNA: TGTGCCTGGAGTCTGTACTCTCGGACACTATCATCCTACGAGCAGTACTTC
CDR3 protein: CAWSLYSRTLSSYEQYF

V gene: TRBV7-8
clone size: .
J gene: TRBJ1-5
D gene: .
CDR3 DNA: TGTGCCAGCAGTCAACAGGGAGATAGCAATCAGCCCCAGCATTTT
CDR3 protein: CASSQQGDSNQPQHF

V gene: TRBV10-3
clone size: .
J gene: TRBJ2-5
D gene: TRBD2
CDR3 DNA: TGTGCCATCAGCGACCACTACCTAGCGGGAGAGGGCGAGACCCAGTACTTC
CDR3 protein: CAISDHYLAGEGETQYF

V gene: TRBV27
clone size: .
J gene: TRBJ1-2
D gene: TRBD1
CDR3 DNA: TGTGCCAGCAGACCGGGACAGGTTGTGGGCTACACCTTC
CDR3 protein: CASRPGQVVGYTF

V gene: TRBV10-3
clone size: .
J gene: TRBJ2-1
D gene: .
CDR3 DNA: TGTGCCATCAGTGAGCCTGACTCGTATCGGTTTGATGAGCAGTTCTTC
CDR3 protein: CAISEPDSYRFDEQFF

V gene: TRBV4-1
clone size: .
J gene: TRBJ2-1
D gene: .
CDR3 DNA: TGCGCCAGCAGCCAAGACGGGAAGAGCTCCTACAATGAGCAGTTCTTC
CDR3 protein: CASSQDGKSSYNEQFF

V gene: TRBV19
clone size: .
J gene: TRBJ2-6
D gene: TRBD1
CDR3 DNA: TGTGCCAGTAGTACTACAGGGGCTGGGGCCAACGTCCTGACTTTC
CDR3 protein: CASSTTGAGANVLTF

V gene: TRBV6-5
clone size: .
J gene: TRBJ1-2
D gene: .
CDR3 DNA: TGTGCCAGCAGTTCCAGGGGATTCGGATATGGCTACACCTTC
CDR3 protein: CASSSRGFGYGYTF

V gene: TRBV9
clone size: .
J gene: TRBJ2-2
D gene: TRBD2
CDR3 DNA: TGTGCCAGCAGCCCCACTAGCGCCCGGAACACCGGGGAGCTGTTTTTT
CDR3 protein: CASSPTSARNTGELFF

V gene: TRBV5-6
clone size: .
J gene: TRBJ1-1
D gene: .
CDR3 DNA: TGTGCCAGCAGCTTGGCCGGCAGGGGTGAAGCTTTCTTT
CDR3 protein: CASSLAGRGEAFF

V gene: TRBV5-1
clone size: few
J gene: TRBJ2-7
D gene: TRBD2
CDR3 DNA: TGCGCCAGCAGCCCGGCAGCGGGAGCGGGCTCCTACGAGCAGTACTTC
CDR3 protein: CASSPAAGAGSYEQYF

V gene: TRBV19
clone size: .
J gene: TRBJ1-3
D gene: .
CDR3 DNA: TGTGCCAGTAGTTGGAGTGGAAACACCATATATTTT
CDR3 protein: CASSWSGNTIYF

V gene: TRBV28
clone size: .
J gene: TRBJ1-5
D gene: TRBD1
CDR3 DNA: TGTGCCAGCAGCCCTCGGACAGGCCGTAGCAATCAGCCCCAGCATTTT
CDR3 protein: CASSPRTGRSNQPQHF

V gene: TRBV19
clone size: .
J gene: TRBJ1-2
D gene: TRBD1
CDR3 DNA: TGTGCCAGTAGTACGCCACAGGGGGTGAACTATGGCTACACCTTC
CDR3 protein: CASSTPQGVNYGYTF

V gene: TRBV9
clone size: .
J gene: TRBJ2-2
D gene: TRBD2
CDR3 DNA: TGTGCCAGCAGCCAACAGGGACTAGCGAACACCGGGGAGCTGTTTTTT
CDR3 protein: CASSQQGLANTGELFF

V gene: TRBV4-3
clone size: .
J gene: TRBJ2-1
D gene: TRBD2
CDR3 DNA: TGCGCCAGCAGCTACTCCCGGGCGGGAGCCACCTCCTACAATGAGCAGTTCTTC
CDR3 protein: CASSYSRAGATSYNEQFF

V gene: TRBV5-6
clone size: .
J gene: TRBJ2-3
D gene: TRBD2
CDR3 DNA: TGTGCCAGCAGTCAGGCCGGGACTAGCGGGAGACATACGCAGTATTTT
CDR3 protein: CASSQAGTSGRHTQYF

V gene: TRBV11-2
clone size: .
J gene: TRBJ2-7
D gene: TRBD1
CDR3 DNA: TGTGCCAGCAGCGCCGGGACAGGGAAACACGAGCAGTACTTC
CDR3 protein: CASSAGTGKHEQYF

V gene: TRBV28
clone size: .
J gene: TRBJ2-4
D gene: TRBD1
CDR3 DNA: TGTGCCAGCAGTTTAGGGACAGTTTATCTCTTCCCAGGGGCGCGGCACATTCAGTACTTC
CDR3 protein: CASSLGTVYLFPGARHIQYF

V gene: TRBV5-1
clone size: once
J gene: TRBJ1-2
D gene: TRBD1
CDR3 DNA: TGCGCCAGCAGCTTGGAAGGGACAGCCGTCGGCTACACCTTC
CDR3 protein: CASSLEGTAVGYTF

V gene: TRBV5-1
clone size: .
J gene: TRBJ2-1
D gene: TRBD2
CDR3 DNA: TGCGCCAGCAGCTCCATAGCGGGAGGGCTTAATGAGCAGTTCTTC
CDR3 protein: CASSSIAGGLNEQFF

V gene: TRBV5-4
clone size: few
J gene: TRBJ2-1
D gene: .
CDR3 DNA: TGTGCCAGCAGCTTGTTGGTTCTAGCAGACTACAATGAGCAGTTCTTC
CDR3 protein: CASSLLVLADYNEQFF

V gene: TRBV7-9
clone size: .
J gene: TRBJ1-2
D gene: .
CDR3 DNA: TGTGCCAGCAGCTTAGTCCCAGGGAACTATGGCTACACCTTC
CDR3 protein: CASSLVPGNYGYTF

V gene: TRBV29-1
clone size: .
J gene: TRBJ1-1
D gene: TRBD1
CDR3 DNA: TGCAGCGTCCACAACAGGGGGAACACTGAAGCTTTCTTT
CDR3 protein: CSVHNRGNTEAFF

V gene: TRBV5-1
clone size: .
J gene: TRBJ1-4
D gene: .
CDR3 DNA: TGCGCCAGCAGCTTGGCCTCTAGTAATGTGAAAGAAAAACTGTTTTTT
CDR3 protein: CASSLASSNVKEKLFF

V gene: TRBV20-1
clone size: .
J gene: TRBJ2-1
D gene: .
CDR3 DNA: TGCAGTGCCAGTGCCAGAACGCGGGGCTACAATGAGCAGTTCTTC
CDR3 protein: CSASARTRGYNEQFF

V gene: TRBV9
clone size: .
J gene: TRBJ2-7
D gene: .
CDR3 DNA: TGTGCCAGCAGCGTAAGCGGGCGCGAACTCTCCTACGAGCAGTACTTC
CDR3 protein: CASSVSGRELSYEQYF

V gene: TRBV4-2
clone size: few
J gene: TRBJ1-2
D gene: TRBD1
CDR3 DNA: TGTGCCAGCAGCCAAGGTATGGGACAGGGGAACTATGGCTACACCTTC
CDR3 protein: CASSQGMGQGNYGYTF

V gene: TRBV9
clone size: .
J gene: TRBJ2-7
D gene: TRBD2
CDR3 DNA: TGTGCCAGCAGCACCCTAGCGGGCTCCTACGAGCAGTACTTC
CDR3 protein: CASSTLAGSYEQYF

V gene: TRBV11-3
clone size: once
J gene: TRBJ2-1
D gene: .
CDR3 DNA: TGTGCCAGCAGCTTAGGGGCCGGGAGTTACAATGAGCAGTTCTTC
CDR3 protein: CASSLGAGSYNEQFF

V gene: TRBV7-2
clone size: .
J gene: TRBJ2-5
D gene: .
CDR3 DNA: TGTGCCAGCAGCTTAAATTCGGGGGGCCGAGAGACCCAGTACTTC
CDR3 protein: CASSLNSGGRETQYF

V gene: TRBV7-3
clone size: .
J gene: TRBJ2-3
D gene: .
CDR3 DNA: TGTGCCAGCAGCTTAACGGGGGGAGATACGCAGTATTTT
CDR3 protein: CASSLTGGDTQYF

V gene: TRBV7-9
clone size: .
J gene: TRBJ1-1
D gene: .
CDR3 DNA: TGTGCCAGCAGCCCGACAGGGAACACTGAAGCTTTCTTT
CDR3 protein: CASSPTGNTEAFF

V gene: TRBV7-3
clone size: .
J gene: TRBJ2-7
D gene: TRBD2
CDR3 DNA: TGTGCCAGCAGCTTAATGGTAGCGGGAACCTACGAGCAGTACTTC
CDR3 protein: CASSLMVAGTYEQYF